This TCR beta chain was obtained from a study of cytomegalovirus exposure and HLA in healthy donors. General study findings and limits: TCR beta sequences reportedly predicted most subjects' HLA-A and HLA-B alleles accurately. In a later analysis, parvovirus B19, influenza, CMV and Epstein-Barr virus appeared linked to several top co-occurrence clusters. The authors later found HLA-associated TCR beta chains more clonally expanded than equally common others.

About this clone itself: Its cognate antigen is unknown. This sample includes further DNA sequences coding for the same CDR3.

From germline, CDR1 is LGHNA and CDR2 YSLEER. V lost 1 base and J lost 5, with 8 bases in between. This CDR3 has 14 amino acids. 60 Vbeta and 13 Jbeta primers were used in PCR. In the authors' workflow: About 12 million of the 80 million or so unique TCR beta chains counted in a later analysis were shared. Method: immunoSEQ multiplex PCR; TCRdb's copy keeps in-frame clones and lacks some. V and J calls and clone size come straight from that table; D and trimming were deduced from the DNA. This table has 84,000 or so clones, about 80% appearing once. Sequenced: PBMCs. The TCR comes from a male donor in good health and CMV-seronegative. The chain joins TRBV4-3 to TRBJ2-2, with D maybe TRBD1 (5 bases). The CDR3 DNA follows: TGCGCCAGCAGCCAAGCAGGGAATACCGGGGAGCTGTTTTTT. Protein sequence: CASSQAGNTGELFF.